This entry features one T cell receptor beta chain sequence. Its target is unknown. This entry comes from a study of shared clonotypes between healthy human individuals. Whole-study results and caveats: Naive CD4 clonotypes were shared across a handful of donors at 4.5% to 6%. A reduction in generation probabilities was seen for non-shared clonotypes relative to those shared by all four donors.

Per the original methods: Junction-only sequences produced by ImmunoSEQ had no quality scores, so filtering differed. Profiled with immunoSEQ multiplex PCR; TCRdb holds only in-frame clones, not every one. V, J and clone size are taken as reported in that table, and D and trimming were inferred from the DNA itself. The sample carries 1.5 million to 2.5 million clones, about 95% recorded once. The naive CD8 population came from CD45RO-negative cells selected for CCR7, without terminally differentiated effector memory CD45RA+ cells. Only Caucasian adults living in Nashville, Tennessee served as donors. The CDR3 extends over 17 amino acids. Germline CDR1 reads MDHEN; CDR2 reads SYDVKM. Trimming took 6 bases from V and 4 from J; bases not matched to a gene: 15.

Sequenced sample: naive CD8+ T cells sorted from blood. This sequence was found in a man in his late teens or twenties in good health. The rearrangement joins TRBV28 to TRBJ2-1; 7 positions match TRBD2. CDR3 sequence: CASRSGGAGVGYNEQFF. The CDR3 coding sequence is TGTGCCAGCAGGTCTGGAGGGGCGGGAGTAGGATACAATGAGCAGTTCTTC.